A single sample gave rise to the 24 T cell receptor beta chains below, sequenced in a study of blood T cell repertoires in COVID-19. Generated by immunoSEQ multiplex PCR, the TCRdb table keeps only in-frame clones and is missing some. The table lists 200,000 to 250,000 clones, nearly 90% of them singletons. The sample taken for sequencing was PBMCs or T cells enriched from blood (not recorded which). These receptors came from a man aged 25 to 40 who had recovered from COVID-19.

This chain links TRBV5-6 with TRBJ2-3; 8 bases are a match to TRBD1. Germline CDR1 is SGHDT and CDR2 is YYEEEE. CDR3 length: 16 amino acids. The V gene end was trimmed by 0 bases and the J gene end by 0 bases; junction bases not matched to a gene: 3. CDR3 DNA: TGTGCCAGCAGCTTGGGGACAGGGATTAGCACAGATACGCAGTATTTT. It translates to CASSLGTGISTDTQYF. The variable domain in full, completed from reference TRBV5-6 and TRBJ2-3, reads DAGVTQSPTHLIKTRGQQVTLRCSPKSGHDTVSWYQQALGQGPQFIFQYYEEEERQRGNFPDRFSGHQFPNYSSELNVNALLLGDSALYLCASSLGTGISTDTQYFGPGTRLTVL.

V usage is TRBV28 and J usage is TRBJ1-4; D might be TRBD1 (6 bases). The CDR3 is 16 amino acids. With 6 bases removed from V and 4 bases from J, the gap between germline ends came to 18 bases. Germline V lookup: CDR1 MDHEN, CDR2 SYDVKM. The CDR3 DNA sequence: TGTGCCAGCAGGCGGACGGGGGGCGGAGGTAATGAAAAACTGTTTTTT. Its translation is CASRRTGGGGNEKLFF.

V gene TRBV5-1 combines with J gene TRBJ2-2; D perhaps matches TRBD2 (5 bases). Germline lookup yields CDR1 SGHRS and CDR2 YFSETQ. This CDR3 has 17 residues. V shed 0 bases and J shed 5 bases, with 17 bases lying between them. CDR3 bases: TGCGCCAGCAGCTTGGGTGTCAGAGGCGGGCTGACCGGGGAGCTGTTTTTT. It is translated as CASSLGVRGGLTGELFF. The full variable domain, rest sourced from reference TRBV5-1 and TRBJ2-2, is KAGVTQTPRYLIKTRGQQVTLSCSPISGHRSVSWYQQTPGQGLQFLFEYFSETQRNKGNFPGRFSGRQFSNSRSEMNVSTLELGDSALYLCASSLGVRGGLTGELFFGEGSRLTVL.

The CDR3 loop is CASGLHETGTGVRSSYNSPLHF. The CDR3 DNA is TGTGCTAGTGGTTTACACGAAACCGGGACAGGGGTCAGAAGCTCCTATAATTCACCCCTCCACTTT. The gene calls are TRBV12-5 and TRBJ1-6; 10 bases align to TRBD1. After removal of 3 bases from V and 0 bases from J, the junction contained 17 bases not matched to a gene. CDR3 size: 22 residues. The germline V gene encodes CDR1 LGHNT and CDR2 FRNRAP.

The chain joins TRBV5-4 to TRBJ2-7; D gene unclear. V was clipped by 0 bases and J by 5 bases, with 9 bases between them. Per germline, CDR1 SGHNT and CDR2 YYREEE (reference sequence). This CDR3 comprises 13 residues. In DNA form, the CDR3 reads TGTGCCAGCAGCTTGGGACTTTTCAACGAGCAGTACTTC. Residues: CASSLGLFNEQYF. The entire variable domain, with the rest obtained from reference TRBV5-4 and TRBJ2-7, is as follows: ETGVTQSPTHLIKTRGQQVTLRCSSQSGHNTVSWYQQALGQGPQFIFQYYREEENGRGNFPPRFSGLQFPNYSSELNVNALELDDSALYLCASSLGLFNEQYFGPGTRLTVT.

The CDR3 DNA sequence: TGCGCCAGCAGCATTATGCTGATGACTAGCGGGAGCGCGGATGAGCAGTTCTTC. This encodes CASSIMLMTSGSADEQFF. The chain employs TRBV5-1 and TRBJ2-1; 12 nucleotides agree with TRBD2. The CDR3 has 18 amino acids. Germline assignment: CDR1 SGHRS and CDR2 YFSETQ. V was pared by 4 bases and J by 8 bases, with 16 bases of the junction left unmatched.

The rearrangement joins TRBV4-2 to TRBJ2-1; 11 nucleotides align to TRBD2. Germline V gene sequence: CDR1 LGHNA, CDR2 YNFKEQ. CDR3 length: 17 amino acids. V gave up 4 bases and J gave up 6 bases; unmatched junction bases: 11. The CDR3 is CASSLEVTSGGLNEQFF. For the CDR3, the DNA is TGTGCCAGCAGCCTTGAGGTTACTAGCGGGGGCCTCAATGAGCAGTTCTTC.

V and J are TRBV6-5 and TRBJ1-6; TRBD1 agrees at 7 bases. V shed 6 bases and J 10 bases; nucleotides not matched to a gene: 12. Germline loops: CDR1 MNHEY, CDR2 SVGAGI. CDR3 length: 15 residues. Written as DNA, the CDR3 is TGTGCCAGCAGCAGGGTGGGGGACAGCGGCTCACCCCTCCACTTT. This sequence encodes CASSRVGDSGSPLHF.

V and J are TRBV15 and TRBJ2-7, with D perhaps TRBD1 (7 bases). V dropped 3 bases and J dropped 1 base, with 10 bases sitting between them. Germline CDR1 is LNHNV and CDR2 is YYDKDF (reference sequence). This CDR3 is built from 14 residues. This CDR3 is CATSRAGQSYEQYF. The CDR3 nucleotides are TGTGCCACCAGCAGGGCGGGACAGTCCTACGAGCAGTACTTC.

The genes are TRBV29-1 and TRBJ1-5, with D possibly matching TRBD1 (5 bases). The CDR3 spans 13 residues. In germline, CDR1 is SQVTM, CDR2 ANQGSEA. V lost 4 bases and J 2 bases, leaving 9 bases between the germline ends. CDR3: CSVAGDGNQPQHF. The CDR3 region has the DNA TGCAGCGTTGCGGGGGATGGCAATCAGCCCCAGCATTTT.

The CDR3 protein is CASSRSGGSYNEQFF. CDR3 DNA sequence: TGTGCCAGCAGTAGGAGCGGGGGGTCCTACAATGAGCAGTTCTTC. This chain links TRBV6-5 with TRBJ2-1, with 9 bases lining up with TRBD2. J was trimmed by 1 base and V by 5 bases; bases with no gene match: 3. Germline-derived CDR1 and CDR2 are MNHEY and SVGAGI. The CDR3 is 15 amino acids.

The chain joins TRBV12-3 or TRBV12-4 to TRBJ2-7; tentative D call: TRBD1 (6 bases). The CDR3 has 12 residues. Deletions cut 8 bases from V and 7 bases from J, with 15 bases between. In nucleotides, the CDR3 is TGTGCCAGCGCGTACCAGGGGTGGGAGCAGTACTTC. Encoded protein: CASAYQGWEQYF.

The V call is TRBV5-6, the J call TRBJ1-4, with D possibly matching TRBD1 (5 bases). Trimming took 4 bases from V and 7 from J, leaving 8 bases between them. Germline CDR1 reads SGHDT; CDR2 reads YYEEEE. This CDR3 comprises 12 residues. CDR3 nucleotides: TGTGCCAGCAGCCCCGGGGGTGAAAAACTGTTTTTT. This gives the protein CASSPGGEKLFF.

The V call is TRBV18, the J call TRBJ2-7; TRBD2 matches 10 bases. The germline V gene encodes CDR1 KGHSH and CDR2 LQKENI. This CDR3 has 15 amino acids. Trimming removed 6 bases from V and 0 bases from J; junction bases left unmatched: 5. The CDR3 DNA reads as TGTGCCAGCTCGGGCCTAGCGGGGGTCTCCTACGAGCAGTACTTC. Protein product: CASSGLAGVSYEQYF.

This clone was seen a few times. This chain uses TRBV7-2 with TRBJ1-1; D unresolved. CDR3 size: 15 residues. Per germline, CDR1 SGHTA and CDR2 FQGNSA. The V gene lost 1 base and the J gene lost 1 base, with 10 bases spanning the gap. The CDR3 spells CASSLGAVRNTEAFF. The CDR3 DNA reads as TGTGCCAGCAGCTTAGGTGCGGTCCGGAACACTGAAGCTTTCTTT. The full variable domain, with the rest looked up from reference TRBV7-2 and TRBJ1-1, is GAGVSQSPSNKVTEKGKDVELRCDPISGHTALYWYRQSLGQGLEFLIYFQGNSAPDKSGLPSDRFSAERTGGSVSTLTIQRTQQEDSAVYLCASSLGAVRNTEAFFGQGTRLTVV.

The rearrangement uses TRBV4-2 and TRBJ2-7, with 9 bases fitting TRBD1. Per the germline V gene, CDR1 is LGHNA and CDR2 is YNFKEQ. Unmatched junction bases numbered 5, after V lost 6 bases and J lost 5 bases. The CDR3 has 13 residues. The CDR3 protein is CASSTGQGNEQYF. CDR3 bases: TGTGCCAGCAGTACGGGACAGGGAAACGAGCAGTACTTC.

The rearrangement uses TRBV4-2 and TRBJ2-1; unclear D gene. This CDR3 is built from 15 residues. Per the germline V gene, CDR1 is LGHNA and CDR2 is YNFKEQ. V was trimmed by 0 bases and J by 4 bases, leaving 10 bases between them. For the CDR3, the DNA is TGTGCCAGCAGCCAAGATCTCGGCAGGTACAATGAGCAGTTCTTC. Translating it yields CASSQDLGRYNEQFF.

The chain couples TRBV30 to TRBJ2-2; 11 nucleotides line up with TRBD2. From germline, CDR1 is GTSNPN and CDR2 SVGIG (reference sequence). The CDR3 has 15 amino acids. With V trimmed by 3 bases and J by 7 bases, 7 bases remained unmatched. The CDR3 is CAWSVAGGLGGELFF. Written as DNA, the CDR3 is TGTGCCTGGAGCGTAGCGGGGGGGCTCGGCGGGGAGCTGTTTTTT. The variable domain in full, completed from reference TRBV30 and TRBJ2-2, reads SQTIHQWPATLVQPVGSPLSLECTVEGTSNPNLYWYRQAAGRGLQLLFYSVGIGQISSEVPQNLSASRPQDRQFILSSKKLLLSDSGFYLCAWSVAGGLGGELFFGEGSRLTVL.

This clone has only one observation. This sequence joins TRBV19 and TRBJ2-7; D perhaps matches TRBD2 (6 bases). Trimming removed 5 bases at V and 6 bases at J, with 17 bases between. Germline V lookup: CDR1 LNHDA, CDR2 SQIVND (reference sequence). The CDR3 spans 14 residues. The CDR3 DNA reads as TGTGCCAGTAGTGACGGGACTCAAAAACTCGAGCAGTACTTC. Residues: CASSDGTQKLEQYF. Full variable domain (missing parts from reference TRBV19 and TRBJ2-7): DGGITQSPKYLFRKEGQNVTLSCEQNLNHDAMYWYRQDPGQGLRLIYYSQIVNDFQKGDIAEGYSVSREKKESFPLTVTSAQKNPTAFYLCASSDGTQKLEQYFGPGTRLTVT.

This clone was seen more than once but under ten times. The V gene is TRBV12-5, the J gene TRBJ1-1; D is ambiguous. CDR1 is LGHNT, CDR2 FRNRAP, per germline. V shed 6 bases and J shed 5 bases, with 13 bases lying between them. This CDR3 contains 13 residues. CDR3 sequence: CASGNSGVTEAFF. In DNA form, the CDR3 reads TGTGCTAGTGGAAACTCCGGGGTTACTGAAGCTTTCTTT.

The chain employs TRBV28 and TRBJ2-7; D is unclear. V lost 10 bases, J lost 1 base, and 14 bases lay in between. Germline V gives CDR1 MDHEN, CDR2 SYDVKM. The CDR3 has 13 residues. The chain's CDR3 is CAISTSASYEQYF. DNA for the CDR3: TGTGCCATCTCCACATCCGCTTCCTACGAGCAGTACTTC.

The rearrangement joins TRBV11-2 to TRBJ2-7; weak D call: TRBD1 (5 bases). The CDR3 totals 12 residues. Trimming removed 5 bases from V and 4 bases from J, with 9 bases in between. CDR1 is SGHAT, CDR2 FQNNGV, per germline. The CDR3 sequence is CASSTDSYEQYF. The CDR3 DNA reads TGTGCCAGCAGCACCGACAGTTACGAGCAGTACTTC.

V and J are TRBV27 and TRBJ1-2; 7 nucleotides match TRBD1. This CDR3 is built from 14 residues. The junction had 0 bases not matched to a gene; V was cut back by 2 bases and J by 0 bases. The V gene's germline CDR1 is MNHEY and CDR2 SMNVEV (reference sequence). The CDR3 here is CASSLGQANYGYTF. In nucleotides, the CDR3 is TGTGCCAGCAGTTTAGGACAGGCTAACTATGGCTACACCTTC.

This clone was counted between two and nine times. The V gene is TRBV5-6, the J gene TRBJ2-5; tentatively, D is TRBD2 (6 bases). Trimming stripped 4 bases from V and 2 bases from J, with 15 bases between. Germline CDR1 and CDR2: SGHDT and YYEEEE. The CDR3 is 15 residues long. The CDR3 sequence is CASSPAGGLQETQYF. Here the CDR3 DNA reads TGTGCCAGCAGCCCGGCAGGAGGGCTTCAAGAGACCCAGTACTTC. Supplemented by reference TRBV5-6 and TRBJ2-5, the full variable domain reads DAGVTQSPTHLIKTRGQQVTLRCSPKSGHDTVSWYQQALGQGPQFIFQYYEEEERQRGNFPDRFSGHQFPNYSSELNVNALLLGDSALYLCASSPAGGLQETQYFGPGTRLLVL.